This TCR beta chain was sequenced during a study of beta chain features in type 1 diabetes. Findings and caveats of the study: Researchers report that Type 1 diabetes patients had moderately but significantly shorter TCRB CDR3s across all four CD4+ subsets.

About this clone: Its target is unknown.

The isolated RNA, all of it, was reverse transcribed, so expressed TCRB transcripts were what got sequenced. Clones were read by immunoSEQ multiplex PCR, and TCRdb kept only the in-frame ones, dropping some. The sample shows about 620,000 clones, 15% to 17% of them seen only once. CDR3 length: 14 amino acids. Trimming took 7 bases from V and 4 from J, leaving 16 bases between them. The germline V gene encodes CDR1 LNHDA and CDR2 SQIVND (reference sequence). Sequencing used naive CD4+ T cells from blood. This TCR was sampled from a man between 18 and 35 years old in good health. J is TRBJ1-2 and V is TRBV19; possible D gene TRBD1, 5 bases. CDR3 in amino acids: CASIPGPLPYGYTF. In DNA form, the CDR3 reads TGTGCCAGTATACCGGGACCGCTCCCCTATGGCTACACCTTC. Full variable domain (remainder filled in from reference TRBV19 and TRBJ1-2): DGGITQSPKYLFRKEGQNVTLSCEQNLNHDAMYWYRQDPGQGLRLIYYSQIVNDFQKGDIAEGYSVSREKKESFPLTVTSAQKNPTAFYLCASIPGPLPYGYTFGSGTRLTVV.